The 18 T cell receptor beta chains below were found in one sample sequenced in a study of CD8 T cell repertoires and HIV-1 epitope variants. Profiling relied on immunoSEQ multiplex PCR, and the TCRdb table lists in-frame clones only, not all of them. The data contain roughly 7,000 clones, 63% of them singletons. Antigen specificity for these receptors is unknown. The sequencing sample was made of cultured CD8+ T cells derived from PBMCs. The origin of the receptors is a male donor with HIV.

The V and J genes are TRBV18 and TRBJ2-6; tentatively, D is TRBD1 (6 bases). V lost 3 bases and J 2 bases, leaving 8 bases between the germline ends. Germline assignment: CDR1 KGHSH and CDR2 LQKENI. The CDR3 is made up of 15 amino acids. Here the CDR3 DNA reads TGTGCCAGCTCACCCACAGGGACTGGGGCCAACGTCCTGACTTTC. Its translation is CASSPTGTGANVLTF.

The rearrangement links TRBV19 to TRBJ2-3; 10 nucleotides match TRBD2. There are 17 residues in the CDR3. J was trimmed by 4 bases and V by 0 bases; bases with no gene match: 7. The germline V gene has CDR1 LNHDA and CDR2 SQIVND (reference sequence). CDR3 sequence reads: CASSIDRGTSGADTQYF. The CDR3 bases are TGTGCCAGTAGTATAGATCGTGGAACTAGCGGGGCAGATACGCAGTATTTT. Drawing the rest from reference TRBV19 and TRBJ2-3, the complete variable domain is DGGITQSPKYLFRKEGQNVTLSCEQNLNHDAMYWYRQDPGQGLRLIYYSQIVNDFQKGDIAEGYSVSREKKESFPLTVTSAQKNPTAFYLCASSIDRGTSGADTQYFGPGTRLTVL.

The chain uses TRBV29-1 and TRBJ1-5; tentatively, D is TRBD1 (6 bases). The CDR3 has 13 residues. Germline V gene lookup returns CDR1 SQVTM and CDR2 ANQGSEA. Trimming left V 5 bases short and J 5 bases short, with 13 bases between. The CDR3 loop is CSVRRGEYQPQHF. The CDR3 region has the DNA TGCAGCGTTCGCAGGGGAGAGTATCAGCCCCAGCATTTT.

The sample holds a few counts of this clone. This chain connects TRBV16 to TRBJ2-7; D is unclear. The ends were cut back, 4 bases at V and 0 bases at J, with 13 bases in the middle. CDR1 and CDR2 from the germline V gene are KGHSY and FQNENV. This CDR3 is built from 15 residues. CDR3 DNA sequence: TGTGCCAGCAGCCCCATGCGAGGTTCCTCCTACGAGCAGTACTTC. This translates into CASSPMRGSSYEQYF. The entire variable domain, with the rest obtained from reference TRBV16 and TRBJ2-7, is as follows: GEEVAQTPKHLVRGEGQKAKLYCAPIKGHSYVFWYQQVLKNEFKFLISFQNENVFDETGMPKERFSAKCLPNSPCSLEIQATKLEDSAVYFCASSPMRGSSYEQYFGPGTRLTVT.

The chain recombines TRBV6-5 with TRBJ2-5; TRBD2 might be the D (6 bases). The CDR3 is 15 amino acids. V dropped 2 bases and J dropped 1 base, with 11 bases sitting between them. Germline values: CDR1 MNHEY, CDR2 SVGAGI. The CDR3 spells CASSYLSGSQETQYF. The CDR3 bases are TGTGCCAGCAGTTACCTTTCCGGGAGCCAAGAGACCCAGTACTTC.

The chain recombines TRBV11-2 with TRBJ2-7, with D possibly matching TRBD2 (5 bases). Germline CDR1 reads SGHAT; CDR2 reads FQNNGV. Trimming took off 5 bases at V and 0 bases at J, with 14 bases between the two ends. This CDR3 has 15 amino acids. This CDR3 is CASSSEIGSSYEQYF. CDR3 bases: TGTGCCAGCAGCAGTGAGATAGGGAGCTCCTACGAGCAGTACTTC.

The chain uses TRBV9 and TRBJ2-2; unclear D gene. V dropped 0 bases and J dropped 8 bases, with 5 bases sitting between them. The CDR3 contains 12 residues. Germline V gene data show CDR1 as SGDLS and CDR2 as YYNGEE. In nucleotides, the CDR3 is TGTGCCAGCAGCGTAGGGGGAGGGGAGCTGTTTTTT. Translating it yields CASSVGGGELFF. Variable domain in full (rest from reference TRBV9 and TRBJ2-2): DSGVTQTPKHLITATGQRVTLRCSPRSGDLSVYWYQQSLDQGLQFLIQYYNGEERAKGNILERFSAQQFPDLHSELNLSSLELGDSALYFCASSVGGGELFFGEGSRLTVL.

The rearrangement uses TRBV28 and TRBJ2-1; TRBD2 agrees at 8 bases. CDR3 size: 14 residues. Per germline, CDR1 MDHEN and CDR2 SYDVKM. V lost 3 bases to trimming and J lost 8 bases; unmatched junction nucleotides: 6. The CDR3 DNA reads TGTGCCAGCAGTTTCCGAGCGGGAGTTGATGAGCAGTTCTTC. Amino acids: CASSFRAGVDEQFF.

This sequence joins TRBV14 and TRBJ1-2, with unresolved D. The V end lost 0 bases, the J end lost 6 bases, and 8 bases lay between the germline ends. This CDR3 has 13 residues. Germline CDR1 SGHDN, CDR2 FVKESK. The CDR3, as DNA: TGTGCCAGCAGCCAAGACTCCGAAAATGGCTACACCTTC. It specifies CASSQDSENGYTF.

This clone showed up just a few times. The chain employs TRBV10-3 and TRBJ1-2; 7 nucleotides match TRBD1. Trimming took 6 bases from V and 2 from J; bases not matched to a gene: 6. The CDR3 totals 14 residues. Per the germline V gene, CDR1 is ENHRY and CDR2 is SYGVKD. The CDR3 region is CAISGDSENYGYTF. CDR3 sequence (DNA): TGTGCCATCAGCGGGGACAGCGAAAACTATGGCTACACCTTC.

About this clone: Other DNA sequences in this specimen translate into the identical CDR3. The J gene is TRBJ2-7, the V gene TRBV28; 7 bases map to TRBD2. Trimming took 3 bases from V and 7 from J; bases not matched to a gene: 9. CDR3 length equals 14 residues. Germline V gene lookup returns CDR1 MDHEN and CDR2 SYDVKM. DNA of the CDR3: TGTGCCAGCAGTTTGACTAGCTCCAACTATGAGCAGTACTTC. Its translation: CASSLTSSNYEQYF. The entire variable domain, with the rest obtained from reference TRBV28 and TRBJ2-7, is as follows: DVKVTQSSRYLVKRTGEKVFLECVQDMDHENMFWYRQDPGLGLRLIYFSYDVKMKEKGDIPEGYSVSREKKERFSLILESASTNQTSMYLCASSLTSSNYEQYFGPGTRLTVT.

This clone was picked up a small number of times. The chain carries TRBV28 and TRBJ2-1, with unresolved D. Germline assignment: CDR1 MDHEN and CDR2 SYDVKM. Trimming shortened V by 5 bases and J by 6 bases, and 14 bases separated the two germline ends. The CDR3 length is 14 residues. CDR3 bases: TGTGCCAGCAGTAAACCTCTAGGATTCAATGAGCAGTTCTTC. This gives the protein CASSKPLGFNEQFF.

The chain combines TRBV13 with TRBJ2-2; D tentatively fits TRBD1 or TRBD2 (5 bases each). CDR1 is PRHDT, CDR2 FYEKMQ, per germline (reference sequence). The length of the CDR3 is 15 residues. V lost 4 bases, J lost 4 bases, and 13 bases lay in between. The CDR3 protein is CASSSQGVSTGELFF. The CDR3, as DNA: TGTGCCAGCAGCTCCCAGGGAGTGAGCACCGGGGAGCTGTTTTTT. Supplemented by reference TRBV13 and TRBJ2-2, the full variable domain reads AAGVIQSPRHLIKEKRETATLKCYPIPRHDTVYWYQQGPGQDPQFLISFYEKMQSDKGSIPDRFSAQQFSDYHSELNMSSLELGDSALYFCASSSQGVSTGELFFGEGSRLTVL.

J is TRBJ2-7 and V is TRBV27, with D perhaps matching TRBD2 (6 bases). With 0 bases removed from V and 1 base from J, the gap between germline ends came to 13 bases. Germline values: CDR1 MNHEY, CDR2 SMNVEV (reference sequence). The CDR3 is made up of 16 amino acids. For the CDR3, the DNA is TGTGCCAGCAGTTTATCGGAGGGGACTGTATCCTACGAGCAGTACTTC. It yields the protein CASSLSEGTVSYEQYF.

This clone was observed a single time. The chain is built from TRBV28 and TRBJ2-1; D not certain. The CDR3 consists of 13 residues. The germline V gene has CDR1 MDHEN and CDR2 SYDVKM. The V and J ends lost 2 bases and 7 bases respectively, with 9 bases between them. CDR3 sequence (DNA): TGTGCCAGCAGTTTACAAGGTCGTAATGAGCAGTTCTTC. Amino acid sequence: CASSLQGRNEQFF.

V is TRBV7-3 and J is TRBJ2-1; 8 bases map to TRBD1. Germline lookup yields CDR1 SGHTA and CDR2 FQGTGA. The CDR3 consists of 15 residues. V was clipped by 5 bases and J by 0 bases; unmatched bases: 3. The CDR3 DNA sequence: TGTGCCAGCAGCGCAGGGGGCAGCTCCTACAATGAGCAGTTCTTC. Protein sequence: CASSAGGSSYNEQFF.

The rearrangement joins TRBV28 to TRBJ2-1, with D perhaps matching TRBD2 (6 bases). V dropped 2 bases and J dropped 4 bases, with 9 bases sitting between them. This CDR3 comprises 14 residues. Germline V gene sequence: CDR1 MDHEN, CDR2 SYDVKM. CDR3 nucleotide sequence: TGTGCCAGCAGTTTAACTAGCTTGTACAATGAGCAGTTCTTC. Encoded protein: CASSLTSLYNEQFF.

The chain employs TRBV11-3 and TRBJ1-1, with D unresolved. CDR3 length equals 15 residues. CDR1 and CDR2 (germline): SGHNT, YENEEA. Trimming removed 0 bases at V and 1 base at J, with 9 bases between. In nucleotides, the CDR3 is TGTGCCAGCAGCTTAGATAACCGACAGAACACTGAAGCTTTCTTT. This codes for CASSLDNRQNTEAFF.